These 14 T cell receptor beta chains came from one sample sequenced in a study of cytomegalovirus exposure and HLA in healthy donors. The PCR had 60 Vbeta and 13 Jbeta primers. Only in-frame clones appear in the TCRdb table, and some are missing; sequencing was by immunoSEQ multiplex PCR. The sample has about 51,000 clones. Sequenced sample: PBMCs. The receptors originated from a female donor in good health and CMV-seronegative.

The V call is TRBV6-5, the J call TRBJ1-1; D is uncertain. CDR3 length: 14 amino acids. Germline CDR1 reads MNHEY; CDR2 reads SVGAGI. V was shortened by 6 bases and J by 4 bases, with 15 bases between the two germline ends. The CDR3 DNA sequence: TGTGCCAGCAGCCGCGCCGTCCCGGGCACTGAAGCTTTCTTT. Translating it yields CASSRAVPGTEAFF.

The V call is TRBV28, the J call TRBJ2-5, with D perhaps matching TRBD1 (5 bases). This CDR3 is 14 amino acids long. The germline V and J ends were trimmed by 4 bases and 2 bases, with 11 bases remaining between them. CDR1 MDHEN and CDR2 SYDVKM come from the germline V gene. The CDR3 coding sequence is TGTGCCAGCAGTTACAGGCCCGGGCAAGAGACCCAGTACTTC. Protein product: CASSYRPGQETQYF.

The V call is TRBV6-5, the J call TRBJ2-1, with 9 bases that match TRBD1. V lost 2 bases to trimming and J lost 6 bases; unmatched junction nucleotides: 8. The CDR3 is 16 residues long. Germline V gene data show CDR1 as MNHEY and CDR2 as SVGAGI. CDR3 in DNA: TGTGCCAGCAGTTACGGCGGGACAGGGAGTCTCAATGAGCAGTTCTTC. Translating it yields CASSYGGTGSLNEQFF.

V gene TRBV19 combines with J gene TRBJ2-5, with 7 bases matching TRBD1. The J call is in doubt because the DNA end fits TRBJ2-7 better. The CDR3 has 16 residues. Germline CDR1 and CDR2: LNHDA and SQIVND (reference sequence). The CDR3 region has the DNA TGTGCCAGTAGCGGCGACCTTGGGACAGCCAGGTACGAGCAGTACTTC. Its protein is CASSGDLGTARYEQYF.

The chain employs TRBV28 and TRBJ2-3; 7 positions match TRBD2. Germline V lookup: CDR1 MDHEN, CDR2 SYDVKM. The CDR3 loop spans 15 amino acids. Trimming at V came to 6 bases and at J to 2 bases, leaving 8 bases not matched to a gene. CDR3 amino acids: CASSTGGSPTDTQYF. CDR3 nucleotides: TGTGCCAGCAGCACGGGGGGTAGCCCCACAGATACGCAGTATTTT.

J is TRBJ1-1 and V is TRBV30, with no clear D. CDR1 is GTSNPN and CDR2 is SVGIG in the germline V gene (reference sequence). V lost 2 bases to trimming and J lost 1 base, with 11 bases between them. The CDR3 runs 14 residues. As DNA, the CDR3 is TGTGCCTGGAGTACCTTCAACACGAACACTGAAGCTTTCTTT. Its protein product is CAWSTFNTNTEAFF.

The chain has TRBV7-9 and TRBJ2-7, with D perhaps TRBD1 (6 bases). This CDR3 comprises 15 residues. Trimming left V 5 bases short and J 2 bases short, with 16 bases between. Per germline, CDR1 SEHNR and CDR2 FQNEAQ (reference sequence). Here the CDR3 DNA reads TGTGCCAGCAGCACTCTCGGGACAATGGCCTACGAGCAGTACTTC. Amino acid sequence: CASSTLGTMAYEQYF.

CDR3 in amino acids: CSARPLSGTLQETQYF. The CDR3, as DNA: TGCAGCGCCCGGCCCCTTAGCGGGACACTGCAAGAGACCCAGTACTTC. J is TRBJ2-5 and V is TRBV29-1, with 8 bases aligning to TRBD2. The V gene end was trimmed by 7 bases and the J gene end by 2 bases; junction bases not matched to a gene: 15. The germline CDR1 and CDR2 sequences are SQVTM and ANQGSEA. The CDR3 has 16 amino acids.

The chain joins TRBV27 to TRBJ1-1; possible D gene TRBD1, 5 bases. V was clipped by 0 bases and J by 0 bases, with 8 bases between them. CDR1 is MNHEY, CDR2 SMNVEV, per germline (reference sequence). CDR3 length equals 15 residues. CDR3 region: CASSLSAGMNTEAFF. CDR3 bases: TGTGCCAGCAGTTTATCGGCAGGGATGAACACTGAAGCTTTCTTT.

The chain uses TRBV30 and TRBJ2-3, with TRBD1 as a possible D gene (6 bases). Germline V gene data show CDR1 as GTSNPN and CDR2 as SVGIG (reference sequence). Trimming took off 2 bases at V and 3 bases at J, with 12 bases between the two ends. CDR3 length equals 14 residues. CDR3 in DNA: TGTGCCTGGAGTAGGGCAGGGGTAACAGATACGCAGTATTTT. Translating it yields CAWSRAGVTDTQYF.

The V gene is TRBV5-1, the J gene TRBJ1-1; possibly TRBD1 for D (5 bases). Trimming removed 5 bases from V and 6 bases from J, with 17 bases in between. CDR1 is SGHRS and CDR2 is YFSETQ in the germline V gene. The CDR3 is 14 amino acids. In DNA form, the CDR3 reads TGCGCCAGCAGTTCGGGCAGGGTATTGGCTGAAGCTTTCTTT. Protein: CASSSGRVLAEAFF. The complete variable domain, with remaining parts taken from reference TRBV5-1 and TRBJ1-1, reads KAGVTQTPRYLIKTRGQQVTLSCSPISGHRSVSWYQQTPGQGLQFLFEYFSETQRNKGNFPGRFSGRQFSNSRSEMNVSTLELGDSALYLCASSSGRVLAEAFFGQGTRLTVV.

This chain connects TRBV28 to TRBJ1-3; D unresolved. The V end was cut by 5 bases, the J end by 4 bases, with 18 bases between. Germline CDR1 MDHEN, CDR2 SYDVKM. The CDR3 contains 16 residues. As DNA, the CDR3 is TGTGCCAGCAGTACTTTTGGGCAAGGCCCCGGAAACACCATATATTTT. This codes for CASSTFGQGPGNTIYF.

This chain connects TRBV18 to TRBJ2-3, with 12 bases fitting TRBD1. Per germline, CDR1 KGHSH and CDR2 LQKENI. J lost 4 bases, V lost 5 bases, and 4 bases had no gene match. The CDR3 runs 15 residues. The CDR3 here is CASSSGQGAPDTQYF. The CDR3 nucleotides read TGTGCCAGCTCATCGGGACAGGGGGCCCCAGATACGCAGTATTTT.

This rearrangement joins TRBV30 to TRBJ1-2; 8 bases map to TRBD1. Trimming took 3 bases from V and 3 from J; bases not matched to a gene: 0. CDR1 and CDR2 (germline): GTSNPN, SVGIG (reference sequence). This CDR3 has 12 residues. CDR3 amino acids: CAWRGQDYGYTF. Here the CDR3 DNA reads TGTGCCTGGAGGGGACAGGACTATGGCTACACCTTC.